Listed below are T cell receptor beta chains from one sample, sequenced in a study of memory CD4+ T cells and cytomegalovirus serostatus. The repertoire was sequenced with immunoSEQ multiplex PCR; TCRdb's copy has only in-frame clones and lacks some. The table records around 50,000 clones, approximately 81% of them present only once. The sample taken for sequencing was memory CD4+ T cells from blood. Receptor source: an adult in good health and CMV-seropositive. CDR3s include the opening cysteine and the closing phenylalanine or tryptophan. The order of the fields is J gene, D gene, V gene, clone size, CDR3 protein, CDR3 DNA. The D gene is left open where the match is weak. Rows may omit the clone size; those that give it use once, few, many or a size class.

J: TRBJ1-1
D: NA
V: TRBV29-1
size: few
CDR3: CSVGSRTEAFF
DNA: TGCAGCGTCGGTAGTAGGACTGAAGCTTTCTTT

J: TRBJ1-5
D: NA
V: TRBV5-1
size: NA
CDR3: CASSTTWGGPQHF
DNA: TGCGCCAGCAGTACCACGTGGGGGGGGCCCCAGCATTTT

J: TRBJ1-1
D: NA
V: TRBV19
size: NA
CDR3: CASSIVGDTEAFF
DNA: TGTGCCAGTAGTATAGTAGGGGACACTGAAGCTTTCTTT

J: TRBJ2-3
D: TRBD2
V: TRBV7-2
size: few
CDR3: CASEVVAGGLGDTQYF
DNA: TGTGCCAGCGAAGTCGTTGCGGGGGGGCTGGGAGATACGCAGTATTTT

J: TRBJ2-5
D: TRBD2
V: TRBV5-1
size: NA
CDR3: CASSLGLADVQETQYF
DNA: TGCGCCAGCAGCTTGGGACTAGCGGATGTCCAAGAGACCCAGTACTTC

J: TRBJ1-2
D: NA
V: TRBV29-1
size: NA
CDR3: CSVGQVANYGYTF
DNA: TGCAGCGTTGGACAGGTAGCTAACTATGGCTACACCTTC

J: TRBJ1-2
D: NA
V: TRBV19
size: NA
CDR3: CASSLLGYGYTF
DNA: TGTGCCAGTAGTTTGCTTGGCTATGGCTACACCTTC

J: TRBJ1-1
D: NA
V: TRBV29-1
size: NA
CDR3: CSVVPNPDDTEAFF
DNA: TGCAGCGTTGTCCCCAACCCGGACGACACTGAAGCTTTCTTT

J: TRBJ2-2
D: TRBD1
V: TRBV14
size: NA
CDR3: CASSQSDRAGELFF
DNA: TGTGCCAGCAGCCAATCGGACAGGGCCGGGGAGCTGTTTTTT

J: TRBJ1-2
D: TRBD1
V: TRBV6-5
size: NA
CDR3: CASRDRVNSNYGYTF
DNA: TGTGCCAGCAGGGACAGGGTCAATTCTAACTATGGCTACACCTTC

J: TRBJ2-7
D: NA
V: TRBV7-9
size: NA
CDR3: CASSPLIGSYEQYF
DNA: TGTGCCAGCAGCCCGTTGATAGGGTCCTACGAGCAGTACTTC

J: TRBJ1-2
D: TRBD1
V: TRBV28
size: NA
CDR3: CASQLGNRGYGYTF
DNA: TGTGCCAGCCAACTGGGTAACAGGGGCTATGGCTACACCTTC

J: TRBJ2-7
D: NA
V: TRBV5-1
size: NA
CDR3: CASSVDSTYEQYF
DNA: TGCGCCAGCAGCGTGGACAGCACCTACGAGCAGTACTTC

J: TRBJ2-3
D: TRBD2
V: TRBV10-3
size: few
CDR3: CAISDERLAGTDTQYF
DNA: TGTGCCATCAGTGACGAGCGACTAGCGGGCACAGATACGCAGTATTTT

J: TRBJ2-2
D: TRBD1
V: TRBV18
size: NA
CDR3: CASSPGQETNTGELFF
DNA: TGTGCCAGCTCACCCGGACAGGAAACGAACACCGGGGAGCTGTTTTTT

J: TRBJ2-5
D: NA
V: TRBV21-1
size: NA
CDR3: CASSKVAERETQYF
DNA: TGTGCCAGCAGCAAAGTCGCGGAAAGGGAGACCCAGTACTTC

J: TRBJ1-1
D: TRBD1
V: TRBV11-2
size: NA
CDR3: CASSSRGLRTEAFF
DNA: TGTGCCAGCAGCTCAAGGGGGCTCAGGACTGAAGCTTTCTTT

J: TRBJ2-7
D: NA
V: TRBV5-1
size: NA
CDR3: CASRTRASGTYEQYF
DNA: TGCGCCAGCAGGACCCGGGCTAGTGGGACCTACGAGCAGTACTTC

J: TRBJ1-2
D: NA
V: TRBV10-2
size: NA
CDR3: CASSVSRENYGYTF
DNA: TGCGCCAGCAGTGTTAGCAGGGAGAACTATGGCTACACCTTC

J: TRBJ1-2
D: TRBD1
V: TRBV7-9
size: NA
CDR3: CASSLYAQGEYTF
DNA: TGTGCCAGCAGCTTATATGCCCAGGGGGAATACACCTTC

J: TRBJ1-5
D: NA
V: TRBV19
size: NA
CDR3: CASSINRAERQPQHF
DNA: TGTGCCAGTAGTATTAATAGGGCCGAGAGGCAGCCCCAGCATTTT

J: TRBJ2-3
D: TRBD2
V: TRBV10-1
size: NA
CDR3: CARILGLAGGRSTDTQYF
DNA: TGCGCCAGGATTCTAGGACTAGCGGGGGGGCGGAGCACAGATACGCAGTATTTT

J: TRBJ1-4
D: TRBD1
V: TRBV7-8
size: few
CDR3: CASSLAQTGGGEKLFF
DNA: TGTGCCAGCAGCTTAGCTCAAACAGGGGGCGGCGAAAAACTGTTTTTT

J: TRBJ2-3
D: NA
V: TRBV5-4
size: NA
CDR3: CASSLQGLDTQYF
DNA: TGTGCCAGCAGCTTGCAGGGCCTGGATACGCAGTATTTT

J: TRBJ2-2
D: TRBD1
V: TRBV11-3
size: NA
CDR3: CASSPGQGNTGELFF
DNA: TGTGCCAGCAGCCCGGGACAGGGGAACACCGGGGAGCTGTTTTTT

J: TRBJ2-3
D: NA
V: TRBV2
size: NA
CDR3: CASTRAGRGGTDTQYF
DNA: TGTGCCAGCACCCGCGCCGGCCGAGGAGGCACAGATACGCAGTATTTT

J: TRBJ2-1
D: NA
V: TRBV4-2
size: NA
CDR3: CASSQAYEQFF
DNA: TGTGCCAGCAGCCAAGCTTATGAGCAGTTCTTC

J: TRBJ2-3
D: TRBD2
V: TRBV15
size: NA
CDR3: CATSLAGEADTQYF
DNA: TGTGCCACCAGCCTAGCGGGGGAGGCGGATACGCAGTATTTT

J: TRBJ2-3
D: NA
V: TRBV7-3
size: NA
CDR3: CASSLVRTDTQYF
DNA: TGTGCCAGCAGCTTAGTCCGCACAGATACGCAGTATTTT

J: TRBJ2-2
D: NA
V: TRBV2
size: NA
CDR3: CASSEGTGNTGELFF
DNA: TGTGCCAGCAGTGAGGGGACGGGGAACACCGGGGAGCTGTTTTTT

J: TRBJ2-2
D: NA
V: TRBV7-6
size: NA
CDR3: CASSLVGGRDTGELFF
DNA: TGTGCCAGCAGCTTAGTCGGGGGCAGGGACACCGGGGAGCTGTTTTTT

J: TRBJ2-7
D: NA
V: TRBV7-2
size: NA
CDR3: CASSLGRRVAEQYF
DNA: TGTGCCAGCAGCTTAGGACGTAGGGTTGCCGAGCAGTACTTC

J: TRBJ2-1
D: NA
V: TRBV6-5
size: NA
CDR3: CASSYRQNNEQFF
DNA: TGTGCCAGCAGTTACAGGCAGAACAATGAGCAGTTCTTC

J: TRBJ2-5
D: TRBD2
V: TRBV5-4
size: NA
CDR3: CASSFRAGGGQETQYF
DNA: TGTGCCAGCAGCTTTCGAGCGGGGGGGGGCCAAGAGACCCAGTACTTC

J: TRBJ2-6
D: TRBD1
V: TRBV15
size: NA
CDR3: CATSRVPGQGINVLTF
DNA: TGTGCCACCAGCAGAGTTCCGGGACAGGGGATCAACGTCCTGACTTTC

J: TRBJ2-6
D: NA
V: TRBV30
size: once
CDR3: CAWSAPQTPSGANVLTF
DNA: TGTGCCTGGAGTGCCCCCCAGACACCCTCTGGGGCCAACGTCCTGACTTTC

J: TRBJ2-5
D: NA
V: TRBV5-1
size: once
CDR3: CASSSLSGKETQYF
DNA: TGCGCCAGCAGCTCGTTAAGCGGAAAAGAGACCCAGTACTTC

J: TRBJ1-4
D: NA
V: TRBV4-1
size: NA
CDR3: CASSREGENEKLFF
DNA: TGCGCCAGCAGCCGCGAGGGGGAAAATGAAAAACTGTTTTTT

J: TRBJ1-2
D: TRBD1
V: TRBV19
size: NA
CDR3: CASMGGQDYGYTF
DNA: TGTGCCAGTATGGGGGGACAGGACTATGGCTACACCTTC

J: TRBJ2-7
D: TRBD2
V: TRBV5-4
size: NA
CDR3: CASSMGASGGESYEQYF
DNA: TGTGCCAGCAGCATGGGCGCTAGCGGGGGGGAATCCTACGAGCAGTACTTC

J: TRBJ2-3
D: NA
V: TRBV9
size: NA
CDR3: CASSVVGNILTDTQYF
DNA: TGTGCCAGCAGCGTAGTCGGGAACATCCTCACAGATACGCAGTATTTT

J: TRBJ1-1
D: TRBD1
V: TRBV6-6
size: NA
CDR3: CASTERTGGTEAFF
DNA: TGTGCCAGCACCGAACGGACAGGGGGGACTGAAGCTTTCTTT

J: TRBJ2-5
D: TRBD2
V: TRBV6-1
size: NA
CDR3: CASTLGTSGGETQYF
DNA: TGTGCCAGCACCCTTGGGACTAGCGGGGGTGAGACCCAGTACTTC

J: TRBJ2-2
D: NA
V: TRBV10-3
size: once
CDR3: CAISRNWPNTGELFF
DNA: TGTGCCATCAGTCGTAACTGGCCGAACACCGGGGAGCTGTTTTTT

J: TRBJ1-2
D: NA
V: TRBV6-5
size: once
CDR3: CASRPGTDYGYTF
DNA: TGTGCCAGCAGACCCGGGACCGACTATGGCTACACCTTC

J: TRBJ2-3
D: TRBD2
V: TRBV6-5
size: many
CDR3: CATAVERGADTQYF
DNA: TGTGCCACTGCGGTGGAGCGGGGGGCAGATACGCAGTATTTT

J: TRBJ1-2
D: TRBD1
V: TRBV6-5
size: NA
CDR3: CASSSDRGRGYGYTF
DNA: TGTGCCAGCAGTTCGGACAGGGGGCGCGGCTATGGCTACACCTTC

J: TRBJ2-3
D: NA
V: TRBV13
size: NA
CDR3: CASSSGAGRTDTQYF
DNA: TGTGCCAGCAGCTCAGGGGCTGGGCGCACAGATACGCAGTATTTT